Listed below are T cell receptor beta chains from one sample, sequenced in a study of human T cells and chemical hapten exposure. TCRdb re-called the RACE reads through MiXCR, storing one row per CDR3 protein. This table holds about 380,000 distinct CDR3 sequences, less than 6.5% found once. The sample in question was whole blood, obtained in connection with sensitization to the hapten diphenylcyclopropenone (DPC). These receptors all stem from a woman in her forties or fifties with alopecia areata. Some clones in this sample may be carry-over from other donors' samples. Both conserved end residues are part of each CDR3. The D gene is left open where the match is weak. Where a row states a size, it is once, few, many or the class of an expanded clone; other rows omit it.

>TRBD1|many|TRBJ2-7|14|TRBV10-3
CAISTGTGYVEQYF
TGTGCCATCAGTACCGGGACAGGGTATGTAGAGCAGTACTTC
>.|.|TRBJ1-4|15|TRBV11-2
CASSLRSRINEKLFF
TGTGCCAGCAGCTTGAGATCGAGGATTAATGAAAAACTGTTTTTT
>TRBD1|.|TRBJ1-1|14|TRBV10-2
CASSVGQLNTEAFF
TGCGCCAGCAGTGTGGGACAGTTGAACACTGAAGCTTTCTTT
>TRBD2|many|TRBJ2-3|14|TRBV15
CATSGGGSTDTQYF
TGTGCCACCAGCGGCGGGGGTAGCACAGATACGCAGTATTTT
>.|many|TRBJ1-1|14|TRBV6-1
CASSLSVRDTEAFF
TGTGCCAGCAGCCTTTCGGTCAGGGACACTGAAGCTTTCTTT
>TRBD1|many|TRBJ1-6|15|TRBV7-8
CASSPRQGGRSPLHF
TGTGCCAGCAGCCCCCGACAGGGAGGAAGGTCACCCCTCCACTTT
>.|few|TRBJ1-1|12|TRBV9
CASRGVNTEAFF
TGTGCCAGCAGAGGGGTGAACACTGAAGCTTTCTTT
>.|.|TRBJ2-3|14|TRBV20-1
CSAREGGRTDTQYF
TGCAGTGCTAGAGAGGGGGGCCGCACAGATACGCAGTATTTT
>TRBD1|few|TRBJ1-2|13|TRBV12-3/TRBV12-4
CASSLGGGGGYTF
TGTGCCAGCAGTTTAGGAGGGGGCGGCGGCTACACCTTC
>TRBD1|many|TRBJ1-6|15|TRBV12-3/TRBV12-4
CASSSLQGINSPLHF
TGTGCCAGCAGTTCCTTACAGGGGATTAATTCACCCCTCCACTTT
>.|.|TRBJ2-3|13|TRBV29-1
CSVDGRRKDTQYF
TGCAGCGTTGACGGGCGACGAAAAGATACGCAGTATTTT
>.|few|TRBJ1-1|14|TRBV28
CASSWAGSNTEAFF
TGTGCCAGCAGTTGGGCGGGGTCGAACACTGAAGCTTTCTTT
>TRBD1|.|TRBJ2-7|14|TRBV20-1
CSARSDRGSYEQYF
TGCAGTGCTAGATCGGACAGGGGGAGCTACGAGCAGTACTTC
>.|few|TRBJ2-7|13|TRBV12-3/TRBV12-4
CASSPGLLGEQYF
TGTGCCAGCAGTCCTGGACTTCTGGGGGAGCAGTACTTC
>TRBD2|.|TRBJ2-5|13|TRBV11-2
CASSWGGIETQYF
TGTGCCAGCAGCTGGGGGGGGATAGAGACCCAGTACTTC
>.|few|TRBJ1-5|14|TRBV6-1
CASGLQARGQPQHF
TGTGCCAGCGGATTACAGGCGCGGGGTCAGCCCCAGCATTTT
>.|few|TRBJ2-1|13|TRBV7-8
CASSAGPRDEQFF
TGTGCCAGCAGCGCGGGGCCCCGGGATGAGCAGTTCTTC
>TRBD1|.|TRBJ1-4|15|TRBV28
CASSLRQGASVKLFF
TGTGCCAGCAGCCTCCGACAGGGGGCCTCGGTAAAACTGTTTTTT
>.|few|TRBJ2-5|13|TRBV7-2
CASARGSQETQYF
TGTGCCAGCGCCAGAGGGAGTCAAGAGACCCAGTACTTC
>.|many|TRBJ1-3|14|TRBV6-1
CASSLPSSGNTIYF
TGTGCCAGCAGTTTACCGAGCTCTGGAAACACCATATATTTT
>.|few|TRBJ1-1|13|TRBV7-8
CASSLNWNTEAFF
TGTGCCAGCAGCTTAAACTGGAACACTGAAGCTTTCTTT
>TRBD2|few|TRBJ2-3|16|TRBV5-4
CASSLKRTSPTDTQYF
TGTGCCAGCAGCTTGAAGAGGACTAGCCCCACAGATACGCAGTATTTT
>.|many|TRBJ2-6|18|TRBV6-2/TRBV6-3
CASTLWDGARPGANVLTF
TGTGCCAGCACACTATGGGACGGGGCGCGGCCTGGGGCCAACGTCCTGACTTTC
>.|many|TRBJ1-6|13|TRBV12-3/TRBV12-4
CASSPRDGSPLHF
TGTGCCAGCAGTCCGCGAGACGGATCACCCCTCCACTTT
>TRBD2|few|TRBJ2-3|16|TRBV10-3
CATESDGTSGTDTQYF
TGTGCCACCGAATCTGACGGGACTAGCGGCACAGATACGCAGTATTTT
>TRBD1|few|TRBJ1-2|13|TRBV20-1
CSASLQGTDGYTF
TGCAGTGCTAGCTTACAGGGGACGGATGGCTACACCTTC
>.|many|TRBJ1-2|16|TRBV29-1
CSVDRTAAGRLSGYTF
TGCAGCGTGGACCGGACAGCGGCCGGACGCCTCTCTGGCTACACCTTC
>TRBD1|many|TRBJ2-1|12|TRBV29-1
CSVRQGTVEQFF
TGCAGCGTTCGACAGGGAACGGTTGAGCAGTTCTTC
>.|few|TRBJ2-7|13|TRBV4-2
CASSRETSYEQYF
TGTGCCAGCAGCCGGGAGACGAGTTACGAGCAGTACTTC
>TRBD2|.|TRBJ2-3|16|TRBV6-1
CASSEGAGGFTDTQYF
TGTGCCAGCAGTGAAGGAGCGGGGGGGTTCACAGATACGCAGTATTTT
>.|few|TRBJ1-1|14|TRBV12-3/TRBV12-4
CASSLSSSGTEAFF
TGTGCCAGCAGTTTATCCTCGTCGGGCACTGAAGCTTTCTTT
>.|few|TRBJ1-4|15|TRBV2
CASSEMGGQNEKLFF
TGTGCCAGCAGTGAAATGGGTGGACAGAATGAAAAACTGTTTTTT
>.|.|TRBJ1-3|16|TRBV7-2
CASSLGRRVPGNTIYF
TGTGCCAGCAGCTTAGGTCGAAGGGTCCCTGGAAACACCATATATTTT
>.|many|TRBJ1-2|11|TRBV29-1
CSVILTHGYTF
TGCAGCGTTATTTTGACCCATGGCTACACCTTC
>TRBD2|.|TRBJ2-2|20|TRBV6-1
CASSPTLGLAGGSNTGELFF
TGTGCCAGCAGCCCCACCCTAGGACTAGCGGGGGGATCGAACACCGGGGAGCTGTTTTTT
>TRBD2|many|TRBJ2-1|14|TRBV28
CASSFPGRVDEQFF
TGTGCCAGCAGTTTTCCAGGGAGGGTCGATGAGCAGTTCTTC
>.|many|TRBJ1-5|15|TRBV27
CASSLTGRGVQPQHF
TGTGCCAGCAGCTTAACTGGTAGAGGGGTTCAGCCCCAGCATTTT
>TRBD2|.|TRBJ2-1|13|TRBV29-1
CSPLVASGGEQFF
TGCAGCCCACTTGTGGCTAGCGGGGGTGAGCAGTTCTTC
>TRBD2|many|TRBJ2-2|16|TRBV6-1
CASTPAGTTNTGELFF
TGTGCCAGCACTCCAGCCGGGACTACGAACACCGGGGAGCTGTTTTTT
>.|.|TRBJ2-6|15|TRBV7-6
CASSVFHSGANVLTF
TGTGCCAGCAGCGTCTTCCATTCTGGGGCCAACGTCCTGACTTTC
>.|many|TRBJ1-1|13|TRBV6-5
CASSYQSNTEAFF
TGTGCCAGCAGTTACCAGAGCAACACTGAAGCTTTCTTT
>.|.|TRBJ2-5|13|TRBV12-3/TRBV12-4
CASSLVLQETQYF
TGTGCCAGCAGTTTAGTACTCCAAGAGACCCAGTACTTC
>.|few|TRBJ1-1|14|TRBV30
CAWRSAGAWTEAFF
TGTGCCTGGAGGTCCGCAGGGGCATGGACTGAAGCTTTCTTT
>TRBD2|few|TRBJ2-3|16|TRBV12-3/TRBV12-4
CASSFSSGAITDTQYF
TGTGCCAGCAGTTTTTCTAGCGGGGCGATCACAGATACGCAGTATTTT
>.|many|TRBJ2-3|11|TRBV12-3/TRBV12-4
CASKIGDTQYF
TGTGCCAGCAAAATAGGAGATACGCAGTATTTT
>.|.|TRBJ2-3|12|TRBV7-2
CVSSLEEYTQYF
TGTGTCAGCAGCTTAGAGGAATATACGCAGTATTTT
>.|many|TRBJ1-1|14|TRBV9
CASSRDAAGPEAFF
TGTGCCAGCAGCCGAGATGCTGCGGGCCCTGAAGCTTTCTTT
>TRBD1|many|TRBJ2-7|14|TRBV6-5
CASSYRDRGYEQYF
TGTGCCAGCAGTTACCGGGACAGGGGCTACGAGCAGTACTTC